The clone carrying this TCR beta chain was detected many times. Its antigen is undetermined. The entry originates in a study of spatial heterogeneity in lung cancer. For the study at large: In the raw reads, each unique TCR and UMI combination was present more than ten times on average.

The study, taken as a whole, reports: Circulating ubiquitous expanded tumor TCRs were observed more frequently at resection than at follow-up.

The study tagged each TCR cDNA molecule with a unique molecular identifier. TCRdb called the 5' RACE reads again in MiXCR, with one record for every CDR3 protein. The sample lists tens of thousands of distinct CDR3 sequences; roughly 10% were seen once. Time point noted: sample taken at primary tumor resection. Whole RNA was taken from tumor, nontumor lung or frozen PBMC; it was then sequenced unsorted. The approximately 79 donors had untreated early-stage non-small cell lung cancer. Trimming stripped 0 bases from V and 7 bases from J, with 15 bases between. Germline assignment: CDR1 SEHNR and CDR2 FQNEAQ (reference sequence). This CDR3 is built from 15 residues.

This clonotype was obtained from a male donor with early-stage non-small cell lung cancer. Source: PBMCs, taken at surgery. The chain couples TRBV7-9 to TRBJ1-1, with TRBD1 as a possible D gene (6 bases). The DNA of the CDR3 is TGTGCCAGCAGCTTAGCGCGGGGCAGGGGCGGTGAAGCTTTCTTT. Translated, it gives CASSLARGRGGEAFF.